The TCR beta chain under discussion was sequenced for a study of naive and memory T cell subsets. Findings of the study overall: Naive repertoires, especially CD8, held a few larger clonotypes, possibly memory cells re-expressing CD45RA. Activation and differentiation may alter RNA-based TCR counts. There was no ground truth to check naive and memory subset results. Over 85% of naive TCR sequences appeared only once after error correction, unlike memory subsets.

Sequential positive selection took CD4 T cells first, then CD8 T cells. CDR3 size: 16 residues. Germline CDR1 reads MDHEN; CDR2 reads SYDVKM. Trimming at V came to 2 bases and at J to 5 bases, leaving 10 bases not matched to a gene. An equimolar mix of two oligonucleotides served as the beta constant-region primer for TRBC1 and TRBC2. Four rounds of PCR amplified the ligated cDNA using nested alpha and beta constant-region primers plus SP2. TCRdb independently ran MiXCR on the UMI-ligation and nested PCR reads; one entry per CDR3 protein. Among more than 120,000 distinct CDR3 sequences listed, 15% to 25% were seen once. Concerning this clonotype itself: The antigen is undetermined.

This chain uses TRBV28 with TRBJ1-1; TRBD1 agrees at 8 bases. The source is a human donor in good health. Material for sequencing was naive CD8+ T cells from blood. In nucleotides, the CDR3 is TGTGCCAGCAGTTTAGTCCCAGGGGGCGCGAGGACTGAAGCTTTCTTT. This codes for CASSLVPGGARTEAFF.